The clone carrying this TCR beta chain was recorded only once. Its antigen is still unknown. V was pared by 5 bases and J by 8 bases, with 13 bases of the junction left unmatched. The CDR3 is 17 residues long. Per the germline V gene, CDR1 is SGHDN and CDR2 is FVKESK. The sample comes from a study of T cell responses to AZD1222 COVID-19 vaccine. Profiled with immunoSEQ multiplex PCR; TCRdb holds only in-frame clones, not every one. The sample comprises 140,000 to 150,000 clones, 80% to 90% of which are singletons, and around 1.6% rests with the top ten. Overall study results and limits: Per reports, nearly half of all spike-specific TCRs target regions that are unmutated in variants. Along spike, vaccine-associated CD4 TCRs were found throughout, with dominance at 160-218 and 743-854. Repertoires were sampled only after the peak T cell response. Possibly, clonal diversity was underestimated; donors were largely white British and included more females.

The source material was peripheral blood, sampled on day 0 of AZD1222 vaccination. This TCR derives from an adult in good health. The chain uses TRBV14 and TRBJ2-1; TRBD2 matches at 12 bases. CDR3: CASSSELLAGGLHEQFF. The CDR3 region has the DNA TGTGCCAGCAGCTCAGAATTACTAGCGGGAGGTCTGCATGAGCAGTTCTTC.